The present TCR beta chain was sequenced within a study of technical replicates of blood from a few donors. The V and J ends lost 4 bases and 7 bases respectively, with 24 bases between them. Germline V lookup: CDR1 SGHDT, CDR2 YYEEEE. This CDR3 spans 17 amino acids. Data came from immunoSEQ multiplex PCR; TCRdb stores just in-frame clones and leaves some out. Of approximately 65,000 clones listed, around 87% are singletons. The sample was PBMCs. The receptor comes from a human donor in good health. Some clones in this sample may be carry-over from other donors' samples. The gene calls are TRBV5-6 and TRBJ2-1, with TRBD1 as a possible D gene (5 bases). CDR3 residues: CASSPTETASWRNEQFF. CDR3 bases: TGTGCCAGCAGCCCGACCGAGACAGCCAGTTGGCGAAATGAGCAGTTCTTC.